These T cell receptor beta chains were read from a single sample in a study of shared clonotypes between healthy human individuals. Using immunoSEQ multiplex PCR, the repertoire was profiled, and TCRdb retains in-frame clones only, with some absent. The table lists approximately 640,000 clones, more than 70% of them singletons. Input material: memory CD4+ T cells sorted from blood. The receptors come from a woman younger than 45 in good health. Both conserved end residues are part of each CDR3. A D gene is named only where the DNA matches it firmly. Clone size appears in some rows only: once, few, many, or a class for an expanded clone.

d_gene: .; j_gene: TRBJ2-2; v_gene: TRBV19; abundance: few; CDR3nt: TGTGCCAGTAGTATTCCCTTTCAAAACACCGGGGAGCTGTTTTTT; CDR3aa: CASSIPFQNTGELFF
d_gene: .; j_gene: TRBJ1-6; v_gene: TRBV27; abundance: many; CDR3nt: TGTGCCAGCAGTTATTATAACTCCTCACCCCTCCACTTT; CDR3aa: CASSYYNSSPLHF
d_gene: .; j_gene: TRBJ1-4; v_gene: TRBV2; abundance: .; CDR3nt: TGTGCCAGCAAGGACAGTGGGGATGAAAAACTGTTTTTT; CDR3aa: CASKDSGDEKLFF
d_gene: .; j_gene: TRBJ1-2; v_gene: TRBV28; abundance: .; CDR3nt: TGTGCCAGCAGTTTAGACCAGACCTCCTGGGGCTACACCTTC; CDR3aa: CASSLDQTSWGYTF
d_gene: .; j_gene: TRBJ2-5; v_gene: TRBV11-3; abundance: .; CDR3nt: TGTGCCAGCAGCAAAGTAGCTTTAACCGCAGAGACCCAGTACTTC; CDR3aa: CASSKVALTAETQYF
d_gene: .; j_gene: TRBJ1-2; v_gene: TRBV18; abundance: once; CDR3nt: TGTGCCAGCTCACCCGGGGGTTCTAACTATGGCTACACCTTC; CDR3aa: CASSPGGSNYGYTF
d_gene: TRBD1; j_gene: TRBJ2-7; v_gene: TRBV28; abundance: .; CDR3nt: TGTGCCAGCAGTCCCTCCGGGACAGCCACCTACGAGCAGTACTTC; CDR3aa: CASSPSGTATYEQYF
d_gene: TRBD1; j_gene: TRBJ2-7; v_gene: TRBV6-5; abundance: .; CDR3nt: TGTGCCAGCAGTTACGACCGGACAGGGGACTACGAGCAGTACTTC; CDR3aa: CASSYDRTGDYEQYF
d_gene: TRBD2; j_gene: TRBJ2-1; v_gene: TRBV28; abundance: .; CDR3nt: TGTGCCAGCAGTTCCTTGACTAGCGGTACCTACAATGAGCAGTTCTTC; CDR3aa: CASSSLTSGTYNEQFF
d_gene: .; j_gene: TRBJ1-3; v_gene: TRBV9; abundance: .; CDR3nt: TGTGCCAGCAGCGTAGAGGGTAAGGGTAAGAGTGCTGGAAACACCATATATTTT; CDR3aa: CASSVEGKGKSAGNTIYF
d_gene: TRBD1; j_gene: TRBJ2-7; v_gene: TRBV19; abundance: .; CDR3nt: TGTGCCAGTAGGGACAGGGGGCGCAGTATCTACGAGCAGTACTTC; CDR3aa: CASRDRGRSIYEQYF
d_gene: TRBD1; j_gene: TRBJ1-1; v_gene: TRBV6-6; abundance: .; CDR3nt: TGTGCCAGCAGTTACGGACAGGGAGTGGAAGCTTTCTTT; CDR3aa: CASSYGQGVEAFF
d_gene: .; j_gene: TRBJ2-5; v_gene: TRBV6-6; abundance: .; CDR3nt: TGTGCCAGCGCGCGGGGCGAGACCCAGTACTTC; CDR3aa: CASARGETQYF
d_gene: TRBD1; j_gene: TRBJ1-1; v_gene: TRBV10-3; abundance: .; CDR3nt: TGTGCCATCTCGGGACAGGCGAACACTGAAGCTTTCTTT; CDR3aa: CAISGQANTEAFF
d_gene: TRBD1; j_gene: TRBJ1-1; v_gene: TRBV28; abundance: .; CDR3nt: TGTGCCAGCAGTTTATGGGGACAGGGTTTGAACACTGAAGCTTTCTTT; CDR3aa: CASSLWGQGLNTEAFF
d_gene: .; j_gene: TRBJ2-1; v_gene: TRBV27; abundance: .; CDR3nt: TGTGCCAGCAGTTCTCAGGGGCCCTCCTACAATGAGCAGTTCTTC; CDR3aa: CASSSQGPSYNEQFF
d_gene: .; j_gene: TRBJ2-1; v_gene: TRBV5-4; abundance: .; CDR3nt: TGTGCCAGCAGATCTAGCGATTCCGCAATGGGGCAGTTCTTC; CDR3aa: CASRSSDSAMGQFF
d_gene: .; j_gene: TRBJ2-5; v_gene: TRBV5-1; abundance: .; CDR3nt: TGCGCCAGCAGCCCCGGAGGCCTAACAGAGACCCAGTACTTC; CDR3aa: CASSPGGLTETQYF